This T cell receptor (beta chain) emerged from a study of T cell responses to AZD1222 COVID-19 vaccine. For the study at large: Pooling was applied to second doses at about 4 or about 12 weeks.

The protocol was immunoSEQ multiplex PCR, while the TCRdb copy is restricted to in-frame clones and leaves out a portion. The sample lists roughly 140,000 clones, around 90% seen once, with nearly 3.5% in the top ten. Remarks on this clone: No antigen is known for it.

V lost 2 bases and J 5 bases, leaving 13 bases between the germline ends. Germline V gene sequence: CDR1 SEHNR, CDR2 FQNEAQ (reference sequence). This CDR3 comprises 15 residues. Study-wide points: Of the AZD1222 recipients, only six were seropositive at baseline. Repertoires were obtained solely post-peak T cell response. CD4 TCRs linked to vaccination spanned spike, dominating at 160-218 and 743-854.

The receptor's source is an adult in good health. The sequences come from peripheral blood, collected on day 0 of AZD1222 vaccination. This chain connects TRBV7-9 to TRBJ2-1; D is unclear. Here the CDR3 reads CASSLKVGVNNEQFF. Here the CDR3 DNA reads TGTGCCAGCAGCTTAAAGGTAGGAGTGAACAATGAGCAGTTCTTC.